The sequence of this TCR beta chain was determined in a study of human T cells and chemical hapten exposure. Whole-study context: Weekly scalp doses of diphenylcyclopropenone were given to patients during the approximately 25-week study. Patients, mostly women, had alopecia areata, alopecia totalis or alopecia universalis.

This clonotype was counted a few times. What it recognizes is unknown. Time point defined: pre-sensitization, week 0. This sample's treatment: therapeutic diphenylcyclopropenone sensitization with weekly scalp DPC. Those who donated were patients with alopecia, 18 to 70 years of age, and suitable for DPC. TCRdb analysed the RACE reads with MiXCR anew, one entry per CDR3 protein. The data show some 300,000 distinct CDR3 sequences, 4.5% to 5.5% seen once. Points from the study as a whole: TCRs at high frequency, those above 1 in 1000, did not change with DPC sensitization.

Between the trimmed V and J ends, which lost 5 bases and 6 bases, there was a span of 18 bases. The length of the CDR3 is 15 residues. CDR1 and CDR2 from the germline V gene are SNHLY and FYNNEI. The TCR sequence derives from a woman younger than 35 with alopecia areata. Some clones in this sample may be carry-over from other donors' samples. The sequencing used whole blood, collected in connection with sensitization to the hapten diphenylcyclopropenone (DPC). This chain joins TRBV2 and TRBJ2-3; a possible D gene is TRBD2 (5 bases). The CDR3: CASSPIGGRGDTQYF. CDR3 coding DNA: TGTGCCAGCAGTCCGATAGGTGGTAGAGGGGATACGCAGTATTTT.